The rows below give T cell receptor beta chains drawn from one sample of a study of cytomegalovirus exposure and HLA in healthy donors. Clones were sequenced by immunoSEQ multiplex PCR, and TCRdb holds only the in-frame ones, with some missing. Here the sample table reports 150,000 to 200,000 clones. Sequencing was performed on PBMCs. The receptors were gathered from a boy between 10 and 17 years old in good health and CMV-seronegative. The CDR3 runs from the conserved cysteine through the conserved F or W. A D gene is named only where the DNA matches it firmly.

j_gene	d_gene	v_gene	CDR3aa	CDR3nt
TRBJ2-2	-	TRBV5-1	CASSSTKTVNTGELFF	TGCGCCAGCAGCTCAACAAAGACAGTCAACACCGGGGAGCTGTTTTTT
TRBJ1-2	TRBD1	TRBV7-8	CASSWGQGITYGYTF	TGTGCCAGCAGCTGGGGACAGGGGATAACGTATGGCTACACCTTC
TRBJ2-2	-	TRBV7-2	CASSLAGGQNTGELFF	TGTGCCAGCAGCTTAGCGGGGGGTCAGAACACCGGGGAGCTGTTTTTT
TRBJ1-5	TRBD1	TRBV30	CAWSRTGDQPQHF	TGTGCCTGGAGTAGGACAGGGGATCAGCCCCAGCATTTT
TRBJ2-3	TRBD1	TRBV5-1	CASSLGGTGEDTQYF	TGCGCCAGCAGCCTGGGGGGGACAGGGGAAGATACGCAGTATTTT
TRBJ2-1	TRBD2	TRBV7-4	CASSQGPSGGLPYNEQFF	TGTGCCAGCAGCCAGGGGCCTAGCGGGGGTCTCCCCTACAATGAGCAGTTCTTC
TRBJ1-1	-	TRBV13	CASSLPQNTEAFF	TGTGCCAGCAGCTTACCACAAAACACTGAAGCTTTCTTT
TRBJ2-1	TRBD1	TRBV5-1	CASSLGQGAYNEQFF	TGCGCCAGCAGCTTGGGACAGGGGGCGTACAATGAGCAGTTCTTC
TRBJ2-7	TRBD1	TRBV11-2	CASSDLGGPSYEQYF	TGTGCCAGCAGCGACCTAGGGGGCCCCTCCTACGAGCAGTACTTC
TRBJ2-1	-	TRBV15	CATSREPGSYNEQFF	TGTGCCACCAGCAGAGAACCGGGGTCCTACAATGAGCAGTTCTTC
TRBJ2-2	-	TRBV7-9	CASSLQGNTGELFF	TGTGCCAGCAGCTTACAGGGGAACACCGGGGAGCTGTTTTTT
TRBJ2-2	-	TRBV7-3	CASSLSPGGNSGELFF	TGTGCCAGCAGCTTAAGCCCCGGCGGGAACTCCGGGGAGCTGTTTTTT
TRBJ2-7	TRBD1	TRBV27	CASRIQGLGEQYF	TGTGCCAGCAGGATACAGGGGCTGGGGGAGCAGTACTTC
TRBJ1-6	-	TRBV5-5	CASSFFLQGSSYNSPLHF	TGTGCCAGCAGCTTTTTCCTTCAGGGGAGCTCCTATAATTCACCCCTCCACTTT
TRBJ1-2	-	TRBV6-5	CASSYVNPFEDYGYTF	TGTGCCAGCAGTTATGTGAACCCTTTCGAGGACTATGGCTACACCTTC
TRBJ1-6	-	TRBV30	CAWKEDTGNSPLHF	TGTGCCTGGAAAGAGGATACAGGGAATTCACCCCTCCACTTT
TRBJ2-4	-	TRBV25-1	CASSEAGNRAKNIQYF	TGTGCCAGCAGTGAAGCCGGGAATAGAGCCAAAAACATTCAGTACTTC
TRBJ2-3	TRBD1	TRBV28	CASSLRDRITDTQYF	TGTGCCAGCAGTTTACGGGACAGGATAACAGATACGCAGTATTTT
TRBJ1-2	-	TRBV11-2	CASSLVHSNYGYTF	TGTGCCAGCAGCTTAGTGCACAGCAACTATGGCTACACCTTC
TRBJ1-2	-	TRBV6-5	CASSYSGSGYGYTF	TGTGCCAGCAGTTACTCCGGGTCGGGCTATGGCTACACCTTC
TRBJ1-1	-	TRBV27	CASSSGGILQEAFF	TGTGCCAGCAGTTCCGGGGGAATTTTGCAGGAAGCTTTCTTT
TRBJ1-2	TRBD1	TRBV5-5	CASSFDREVRAF	TGTGCCAGCAGCTTTGACAGGGAAGTTCGGGCCTTC
TRBJ2-7	TRBD2	TRBV4-1	CASSQFLAGDNYEQYF	TGCGCCAGCAGCCAATTCCTAGCGGGGGATAACTACGAGCAGTACTTC
TRBJ2-3	TRBD1	TRBV5-1	CASMAGQGDADTQYF	TGCGCCAGCATGGCGGGACAGGGGGATGCAGATACGCAGTATTTT
TRBJ1-6	-	TRBV5-1	CASSSAGRNNSPLHF	TGCGCCAGCAGCTCAGCAGGGCGGAATAATTCACCCCTCCACTTT
TRBJ2-3	-	TRBV12-5	CASKGFTDTQYF	TGTGCTAGTAAGGGGTTCACAGATACGCAGTATTTT
TRBJ2-7	TRBD2	TRBV2	CASANGGDSSYEQYF	TGTGCCAGCGCTAACGGGGGGGATAGCTCCTACGAGCAGTACTTC
TRBJ2-7	-	TRBV13	CASSPRLGREYTYGQYF	TGTGCCAGCAGCCCCCGGCTAGGCAGGGAATATACCTACGGGCAGTACTTC
TRBJ1-1	TRBD1	TRBV30	CAWSVWGQGTEAFF	TGTGCCTGGAGTGTATGGGGACAGGGGACTGAAGCTTTCTTT
TRBJ1-6	TRBD1	TRBV25-1	CASTSRDRGNIDSPLHF	TGCGCCAGCACCAGCCGGGACAGGGGGAATATCGATTCACCCCTCCACTTT
TRBJ1-5	TRBD1	TRBV6-5	CASSAGTGRHQPQHF	TGTGCCAGCAGCGCCGGGACAGGGAGGCATCAGCCCCAGCATTTT
TRBJ2-2	TRBD2	TRBV28	CASSFQRGDLRRTPGELFF	TGTGCCAGCAGTTTTCAGCGGGGGGACCTGAGGCGGACACCGGGGGAGCTGTTTTTT
TRBJ1-5	-	TRBV7-8	CASRGGADQPQHF	TGTGCCAGCAGGGGGGGGGCCGATCAGCCCCAGCATTTT
TRBJ2-2	-	TRBV7-3	CASSPTRYRDTGELFF	TGTGCCAGCAGCCCTACGAGGTATCGGGACACCGGGGAGCTGTTTTTT
TRBJ1-1	-	TRBV19	CASSQGVGTEAFF	TGTGCCAGTAGCCAGGGCGTGGGCACTGAAGCTTTCTTT
TRBJ1-1	TRBD1	TRBV7-9	CASSNTGGNTEAFF	TGTGCCAGCAGCAACACAGGGGGTAACACTGAAGCTTTCTTT
TRBJ1-1	-	TRBV5-6	CASSLVTNTEAFF	TGTGCCAGCAGCTTGGTAACTAACACTGAAGCTTTCTTT
TRBJ1-5	-	TRBV6-1	CVTGKDHSNQPQHF	TGTGTCACCGGGAAGGACCATAGCAATCAGCCCCAGCATTTT
TRBJ1-2	-	TRBV5-1	CASSLGTGPNYGYTF	TGCGCCAGCAGCCTAGGTACAGGGCCTAACTATGGCTACACCTTC
TRBJ2-1	-	TRBV5-4	CASLKGAPPGTYNEQFF	TGTGCCAGCTTGAAAGGGGCCCCGCCGGGTACCTACAATGAGCAGTTCTTC
TRBJ1-5	-	TRBV6-6	CASRPGGGGNQPQHF	TGTGCCAGCAGACCTGGGGGGGGTGGCAATCAGCCCCAGCATTTT
TRBJ1-6	-	TRBV2	CASSVKESSYNSPLHF	TGTGCCAGCAGTGTCAAGGAGAGCTCCTATAATTCACCCCTCCACTTT
TRBJ2-7	-	TRBV6-5	CASSSSREPTYEQYF	TGTGCCAGCAGCTCATCCCGGGAGCCAACATACGAGCAGTACTTC
TRBJ2-3	TRBD1	TRBV6-4	CASSDGTGADTQYF	TGTGCCAGCAGTGACGGGACAGGGGCAGATACGCAGTATTTT
TRBJ2-3	-	TRBV7-9	CASTPEVSTDTQYF	TGTGCCAGCACCCCGGAGGTTAGCACAGATACGCAGTATTTT
TRBJ2-7	-	TRBV28	CTSSLGAAGSEQYF	TGTACCAGCAGTTTAGGCGCGGCGGGCAGCGAGCAGTACTTC
TRBJ2-1	TRBD2	TRBV7-9	CASNHGGSGGSNEQFF	TGTGCCAGCAACCACGGTGGGAGCGGGGGCTCGAATGAGCAGTTCTTC
TRBJ1-4	-	TRBV28	CASSYGQIRAEKLFF	TGTGCCAGCAGTTACGGACAAATTAGGGCTGAAAAACTGTTTTTT
TRBJ2-7	-	TRBV2	CASSEWAEPEQYF	TGTGCCAGCAGTGAATGGGCAGAACCCGAGCAGTACTTC
TRBJ1-5	TRBD1	TRBV28	CASSRDRILQPQHF	TGTGCCAGCAGTCGGGACAGGATCTTGCAGCCCCAGCATTTT
TRBJ1-2	-	TRBV4-3	CASSPSGGRGMDGYTF	TGCGCCAGCAGCCCCTCGGGGGGGCGAGGAATGGATGGCTACACCTTC
TRBJ1-5	-	TRBV5-5	CASSATVSGWDSNQPQHF	TGTGCCAGCAGTGCCACTGTTTCAGGGTGGGATAGCAATCAGCCCCAGCATTTT